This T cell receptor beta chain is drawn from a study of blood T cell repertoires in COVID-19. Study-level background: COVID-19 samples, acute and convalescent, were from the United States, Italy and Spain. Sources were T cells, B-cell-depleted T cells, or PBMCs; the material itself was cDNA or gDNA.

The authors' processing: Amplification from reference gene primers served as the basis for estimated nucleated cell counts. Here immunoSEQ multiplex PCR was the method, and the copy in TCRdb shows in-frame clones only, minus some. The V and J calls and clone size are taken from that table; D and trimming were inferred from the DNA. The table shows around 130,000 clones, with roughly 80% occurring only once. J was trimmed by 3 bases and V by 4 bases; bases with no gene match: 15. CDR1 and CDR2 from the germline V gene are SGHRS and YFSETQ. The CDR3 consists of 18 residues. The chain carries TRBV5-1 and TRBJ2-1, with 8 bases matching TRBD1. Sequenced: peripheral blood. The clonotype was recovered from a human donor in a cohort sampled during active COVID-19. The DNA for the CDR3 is TGCGCCAGCAGCGTAGGATTCAGGGGGCGACGAAACTACAATGAGCAGTTCTTC. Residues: CASSVGFRGRRNYNEQFF.